Sequencing of this T cell receptor (beta chain) was carried out in a study of beta chain features in type 1 diabetes. Points from the study as a whole: In comparison with healthy donors, patients had naive, central memory and Treg TCRB repertoires that appeared more similar. In type 1 diabetes patients, VDJ junctions had fewer insertions; deletions at these junctions were more frequent.

Only a few counts were recorded for this clone. The antigen remains undetermined. The CDR3 is 13 residues long. Trimming pared 5 bases from V and 4 bases from J, leaving 11 bases between. Germline loops: CDR1 SGHVS, CDR2 FNYEAQ. Central memory, naive, regulatory and stem cell-like memory CD4+ cells were sorted by CD45RO/CCR7/CD25/CD127/CD95/CD27. Expressed TCRB transcripts were sequenced because the isolated RNA had all been reverse transcribed beforehand. Sequenced naive, central memory and regulatory T cell samples produced an average of about 3.57 million reads. Method: immunoSEQ multiplex PCR; TCRdb's copy keeps in-frame clones and lacks some. This table has about 250,000 clones, roughly 14% appearing once.

The V gene is TRBV7-6, the J gene TRBJ1-2; perhaps TRBD1 as D (5 bases). Sequenced sample: naive CD4+ T cells from blood. This clonotype was obtained from a woman in her thirties or forties in good health. CDR3 amino acids: CASSPVGGYGYTF. CDR3 in DNA: TGTGCCAGCAGCCCGGTGGGGGGCTATGGCTACACCTTC. The full variable domain, with the rest looked up from reference TRBV7-6 and TRBJ1-2, is GAGVSQSPRYKVTKRGQDVALRCDPISGHVSLYWYRQALGQGPEFLTYFNYEAQQDKSGLPNDRFSAERPEGSISTLTIQRTEQRDSAMYRCASSPVGGYGYTFGSGTRLTVV.